Listed below are T cell receptor beta chains from one sample, sequenced in a study of vaccination and CD4 T cells after COVID-19. TCRdb called the PCR reads again in MiXCR, with one record for every CDR3 protein. The repertoire has approximately 10,000 distinct CDR3 sequences, around 64% of them found once; the top ten carry around 28%. No antigens are known for them. The sequenced sample consisted of CD4+ T cells from blood, cultured in vitro. The receptors come from a human donor who had recovered from COVID-19. The CDR3 runs from the conserved cysteine through the conserved F or W. A D gene is named only where the DNA matches it firmly. Not all rows give a size; the values are once, few, many and, for expanded clones, a class.

>TRBV7-7|TRBD1|-|TRBJ2-7|14
CASSPGQGTYEQYF
TGTGCTAGCAGCCCGGGACAGGGGACGTACGAGCAGTACTTC
>TRBV2|-|-|TRBJ1-4|15
CASSEEPGREEKLFF
TGTGCCAGCAGTGAAGAGCCGGGGCGGGAGGAAAAACTGTTTTTT
>TRBV7-3|TRBD2|-|TRBJ2-5|17
CASSLMSGLAAQETQYF
TGTGCCAGCAGCTTAATGTCAGGACTAGCGGCCCAAGAGACCCAGTACTTC
>TRBV20-1|-|-|TRBJ1-3|11
CSARGGNTIYF
TGCAGTGCTCGAGGGGGAAACACCATATATTTT
>TRBV19|-|few|TRBJ1-2|13
CASSIPGSGGYTF
TGTGCCAGTAGTATTCCTGGGTCGGGTGGCTACACCTTC
>TRBV20-1|-|-|TRBJ1-1|14
CSARGIRVDTEAFF
TGCAGTGCTAGAGGTATCAGGGTGGACACTGAAGCTTTCTTT
>TRBV12-3/TRBV12-4|-|-|TRBJ1-1|14
CASSLRRGDTEAFF
TGTGCCAGCAGTTTACGACGAGGAGACACTGAAGCTTTCTTT
>TRBV7-2|-|-|TRBJ1-4|15
CASSLLGGSDEKLFF
TGTGCCAGCAGCTTATTGGGGGGATCTGATGAAAAACTGTTTTTT
>TRBV6-1|-|-|TRBJ1-4|14
CASSHSATNEKLFF
TGTGCCAGCAGTCACAGCGCAACTAATGAAAAACTGTTTTTT
>TRBV20-1|-|-|TRBJ1-4|13
CSAAEPTNEKLFF
TGCAGTGCCGCAGAGCCAACTAATGAAAAACTGTTTTTT
>TRBV7-8|-|-|TRBJ1-5|14
CASSIDDRNQPQHF
TGTGCCAGCAGCATAGACGACAGGAATCAGCCCCAGCATTTT
>TRBV19|TRBD1|few|TRBJ1-5|15
CASSEDRGVNQPQHF
TGTGCCAGTAGTGAGGACAGGGGTGTCAATCAGCCCCAGCATTTT
>TRBV20-1|-|-|TRBJ2-7|16
CSAYSGTGLTSYEQYF
TGCAGTGCTTACTCCGGGACGGGACTTACCTCCTACGAGCAGTACTTC
>TRBV27|-|-|TRBJ2-7|17
CASSLSALWTGTYEQYF
TGTGCCAGCAGTTTATCGGCCCTCTGGACGGGTACCTACGAGCAGTACTTC
>TRBV5-1|-|-|TRBJ2-3|14
CASSLEGSADTQYF
TGCGCCAGCAGCTTGGAGGGCTCGGCAGATACGCAGTATTTT
>TRBV5-1|-|-|TRBJ1-1|14
CASSAAGIMTEAFF
TGCGCCAGCAGCGCAGCGGGTATCATGACTGAAGCTTTCTTT
>TRBV6-5|-|-|TRBJ1-2|14
CASSLFGLNYGYTF
TGTGCCAGCAGTTTATTTGGGCTTAACTATGGCTACACCTTC
>TRBV7-2|TRBD1|-|TRBJ2-4|16
CASTSPGQGPKNIQYF
TGTGCCAGCACCTCTCCGGGACAGGGGCCCAAAAACATTCAGTACTTC
>TRBV2|-|once|TRBJ2-2|14
CASRTDYHTGELFF
TGTGCCAGCAGGACCGACTACCACACCGGGGAGCTGTTTTTT
>TRBV5-1|-|-|TRBJ1-5|14
CASSLTGEDQPQHF
TGCGCCAGCAGCTTGACGGGGGAAGATCAGCCCCAGCATTTT
>TRBV25-1|-|-|TRBJ1-2|12
CASSRGYYGYTF
TGTGCCAGCAGTAGGGGGTACTATGGCTACACCTTC
>TRBV20-1|TRBD2|-|TRBJ2-3|16
CSAPDRERGVTDTQYF
TGCAGTGCTCCCGACAGAGAGCGGGGGGTCACAGATACGCAGTATTTT
>TRBV5-1|-|-|TRBJ1-6|14
CASSLVEDNSPLHF
TGCGCCAGCAGCTTGGTGGAGGACAATTCACCCCTCCACTTT
>TRBV30|TRBD1|once|TRBJ1-1|14
CAWRIWTGNTEAFF
TGTGCCTGGAGGATCTGGACAGGGAACACTGAAGCTTTCTTT
>TRBV6-5|-|-|TRBJ1-1|15
CASSYEGGANTEAFF
TGTGCCAGCAGTTACGAGGGGGGTGCGAACACTGAAGCTTTCTTT
>TRBV24-1|-|few|TRBJ2-1|11
CATRDNYEQFF
TGTGCCACCCGGGACAACTATGAGCAGTTCTTC
>TRBV2|TRBD1|once|TRBJ2-1|13
CASTGTVGNEQFF
TGTGCCAGCACCGGGACAGTGGGTAATGAGCAGTTCTTC
>TRBV20-1|-|-|TRBJ2-5|11
CSANSRETQYF
TGCAGTGCGAACAGTAGAGAGACCCAGTACTTC
>TRBV3-1|-|-|TRBJ1-4|12
CASSQEREKLFF
TGTGCCAGCAGCCAAGAGCGCGAAAAACTGTTTTTT
>TRBV30|-|few|TRBJ1-1|11
CAWTLNTEAFF
TGTGCCTGGACATTGAACACTGAAGCTTTCTTT
>TRBV12-3/TRBV12-4|TRBD1|-|TRBJ2-7|12
CASSLGTGEQYF
TGTGCCAGCAGTCTTGGGACAGGTGAGCAGTACTTC
>TRBV20-1|-|few|TRBJ1-6|13
CSARVRGNSPLHF
TGCAGTGCTAGAGTCAGAGGGAATTCACCCCTCCACTTT
>TRBV2|TRBD1|few|TRBJ2-5|13
CATKQTGEETQYF
TGTGCCACCAAACAAACAGGGGAAGAGACCCAGTACTTC
>TRBV6-2/TRBV6-3|-|-|TRBJ1-1|15
CASIKRPRVMPEAFF
TGTGCCAGCATTAAGAGGCCCAGGGTCATGCCTGAAGCTTTCTTT
>TRBV16|-|-|TRBJ1-2|11
CASSQGYGYTF
TGTGCCAGCAGCCAGGGATATGGCTACACCTTC
>TRBV24-1|-|-|TRBJ2-1|14
CATSDWRPRNEQFF
TGTGCCACCAGTGATTGGCGCCCCCGCAATGAGCAGTTCTTC
>TRBV15|-|-|TRBJ2-1|13
CATSRDLIDSQFF
TGTGCCACCAGCAGAGATCTGATAGACAGTCAGTTCTTC
>TRBV20-1|TRBD2|-|TRBJ2-3|19
CSARGKRLAGMLITDTQYF
TGCAGTGCTAGAGGGAAGCGACTAGCGGGGATGCTCATCACAGATACGCAGTATTTT
>TRBV5-1|-|-|TRBJ2-7|17
CASSLSVIGQADCEQYF
TGCGCCAGCAGCTTGTCAGTAATTGGTCAGGCGGATTGCGAGCAGTACTTC
>TRBV19|-|few|TRBJ2-7|15
CASSIARAGTYEQYF
TGTGCCAGTAGTATAGCGCGGGCCGGGACCTACGAGCAGTACTTC
>TRBV15|-|few|TRBJ1-3|16
CATSPQDRFSGNTIYF
TGTGCCACCAGCCCCCAGGACAGATTCTCTGGAAACACCATATATTTT
>TRBV20-1|-|-|TRBJ1-1|11
CSAPIGAEAFF
TGCAGTGCTCCCATTGGGGCTGAAGCTTTCTTT
>TRBV10-3|TRBD1|-|TRBJ2-1|15
CAISTPGQGAYKQFF
TGTGCCATCAGCACCCCGGGACAGGGGGCGTACAAGCAGTTCTTC
>TRBV11-3|-|few|TRBJ1-1|16
CASSSPIGRFATEAFF
TGTGCCAGCAGCTCACCGATAGGGAGGTTCGCCACTGAAGCTTTCTTT
>TRBV7-2|TRBD2|-|TRBJ2-5|15
CASSLGSGGGETQYF
TGTGCCAGCAGCTTAGGGTCGGGGGGGGGTGAGACCCAGTACTTC